The 20 T cell receptor beta chains presented below share a single source sample, sequenced in a study of T cell responses to AZD1222 COVID-19 vaccine. TCRdb's copy holds only in-frame clones and misses some; the assay was immunoSEQ multiplex PCR. Of nearly 110,000 clones detected, around nine tenths appear once; the ten largest clones hold less than 25%. This specimen consisted of peripheral blood, obtained on day 0 of AZD1222 vaccination. These receptors all stem from an adult in good health.

The rearrangement joins TRBV7-6 to TRBJ2-2, with 8 bases fitting TRBD2. V lost 2 bases, J lost 5 bases, and 4 bases stayed unmatched. The germline V gene has CDR1 SGHVS and CDR2 FNYEAQ. The CDR3 spans 15 residues. Here the CDR3 reads CASSLSTSGTGELFF. The CDR3 bases are TGTGCCAGCAGCTTAAGTACTAGCGGTACCGGGGAGCTGTTTTTT.

This clone was counted only a few times. The rearrangement links TRBV7-9 to TRBJ1-4; no definite D call. V shed 1 base and J shed 8 bases, with 11 bases lying between them. The CDR3 length is 14 residues. Germline V gives CDR1 SEHNR, CDR2 FQNEAQ (reference sequence). Here the CDR3 reads CASSLGQNPEKLFF. The CDR3 nucleotides are TGTGCCAGCAGCTTAGGCCAGAACCCCGAAAAACTGTTTTTT.

The count of this clone is one. The gene calls are TRBV2 and TRBJ2-3, with D hard to call. V was trimmed by 6 bases and J by 2 bases, leaving 3 bases between them. Germline CDR1 SNHLY, CDR2 FYNNEI. The CDR3 spans 11 residues. CDR3 bases: TGTGCCAGCAGGGCCACAGATACGCAGTATTTT. It codes for CASRATDTQYF.

The CDR3 coding sequence is TGTGCCAGCAGCCAAGATGGATCAGGGGGCTTTGACAATGAGCAGTTCTTC. Amino acids: CASSQDGSGGFDNEQFF. The chain recombines TRBV3-1 (or the pseudogene TRBV3-2) with TRBJ2-1, with 8 bases that match TRBD1. Trimming at V came to 0 bases and at J to 5 bases, leaving 9 bases not matched to a gene. CDR3 length: 17 amino acids. The germline V gene has CDR1 LGHDT and CDR2 YNNKEL (reference sequence).

The chain uses TRBV4-1 and TRBJ1-3, with D hard to call. This CDR3 contains 15 residues. Germline V lookup: CDR1 MGHRA, CDR2 YSYEKL. Trimming removed 2 bases from V and 3 bases from J, with 11 bases in between. The CDR3 here is CASSQLGISGNTIYF. As DNA, the CDR3 is TGCGCCAGCAGCCAACTGGGCATTAGTGGAAACACCATATATTTT.

The rearrangement uses TRBV18 and TRBJ1-4; D perhaps matches TRBD1 (6 bases). Per germline, CDR1 KGHSH and CDR2 LQKENI. The CDR3 loop spans 16 amino acids. Trimming removed 3 bases from V and 5 bases from J, with 16 bases in between. The DNA of the CDR3 is TGTGCCAGCTCACCCAATTACCCGGGGGCGAATGAAAAACTGTTTTTT. It encodes CASSPNYPGANEKLFF.

The genes are TRBV7-2 and TRBJ2-7; the match to TRBD1 covers 9 bases. J lost 4 bases, V lost 3 bases, and 10 bases had no gene match. Germline V gene sequence: CDR1 SGHTA, CDR2 FQGNSA. This CDR3 is built from 16 residues. DNA of the CDR3: TGTGCCAGCAGCTTGACGATACGGACAGGGGAGTACGAGCAGTACTTC. It translates to CASSLTIRTGEYEQYF.

V gene TRBV19 combines with J gene TRBJ2-1, with 8 nucleotides matching TRBD2. Trimming cost V 2 bases and J 4 bases; bases outside gene matches: 4. This CDR3 has 15 amino acids. CDR1 and CDR2 (germline): LNHDA, SQIVND (reference sequence). The CDR3 sequence: CASSIRGGLYNEQFF. In nucleotides, the CDR3 is TGTGCCAGTAGTATACGGGGGGGCCTGTACAATGAGCAGTTCTTC. Supplemented by reference TRBV19 and TRBJ2-1, the full variable domain reads DGGITQSPKYLFRKEGQNVTLSCEQNLNHDAMYWYRQDPGQGLRLIYYSQIVNDFQKGDIAEGYSVSREKKESFPLTVTSAQKNPTAFYLCASSIRGGLYNEQFFGPGTRLTVL.

The V gene is TRBV6-6, the J gene TRBJ1-5, with 7 bases aligning to TRBD1. Per germline, CDR1 MNHNY and CDR2 SVGAGI (reference sequence). The CDR3 extends over 14 amino acids. Unmatched junction bases numbered 3, after V lost 2 bases and J lost 5 bases. The chain's CDR3 is CASSYRDRDQPQHF. The CDR3 region has the DNA TGTGCCAGCAGTTACCGGGACAGAGATCAGCCCCAGCATTTT.

The rearrangement links TRBV7-9 to TRBJ2-1; TRBD2 is a possible D gene (5 bases). Trimming removed 5 bases from V and 4 bases from J, with 12 bases in between. The CDR3 runs to 14 residues. Germline V gene sequence: CDR1 SEHNR, CDR2 FQNEAQ (reference sequence). CDR3 coding DNA: TGTGCCAGCAGCGCTAGGACTGAATACAATGAGCAGTTCTTC. Amino acid sequence: CASSARTEYNEQFF.

The rearrangement joins TRBV4-3 to TRBJ1-5; maybe TRBD1 (5 bases). The germline V gene has CDR1 LGHNA and CDR2 YSLEER. CDR3 length equals 15 residues. V was shortened by 1 base and J by 5 bases, with 12 bases between the two germline ends. CDR3 region: CASSQGSWGDQPQHF. CDR3 sequence (DNA): TGCGCCAGCAGCCAAGGTAGCTGGGGGGATCAGCCCCAGCATTTT.

J is TRBJ1-1 and V is TRBV28; the D is unclear. Trimming took 8 bases from V and 7 from J, leaving 14 bases between them. This CDR3 comprises 12 residues. The germline gives CDR1 MDHEN, CDR2 SYDVKM. The CDR3 protein is CASLALGFEAFF. The DNA of the CDR3 is TGTGCCAGCCTTGCTCTTGGCTTTGAAGCTTTCTTT.

The chain uses TRBV3-1 (or the pseudogene TRBV3-2) and TRBJ2-4; 13 positions agree with TRBD2. V trimming: 4 bases; J trimming: 3 bases; junction bases outside the gene matches: 6. CDR1 and CDR2 (germline): LGHDT, YNNKEL (reference sequence). The CDR3 sequence is 17 residues long. In DNA, the CDR3 is TGTGCCAGCAGCCGGACTAGCGGGGGAGGTAACAAAAACATTCAGTACTTC. Amino acid sequence: CASSRTSGGGNKNIQYF.

This sequence joins TRBV7-3 and TRBJ1-6; D is unresolved. The V and J ends lost 0 bases and 7 bases respectively, with 4 bases between them. This CDR3 has 13 residues. Germline V CDR1 and CDR2: SGHTA, FQGTGA. The CDR3 DNA is TGTGCCAGCAGCTTAACGAGGAATTCACCCCTCCACTTT. This sequence encodes CASSLTRNSPLHF. The whole variable domain, remainder taken from reference TRBV7-3 and TRBJ1-6, is GAGVSQTPSNKVTEKGKYVELRCDPISGHTALYWYRQSLGQGPEFLIYFQGTGAADDSGLPNDRFFAVRPEGSVSTLKIQRTERGDSAVYLCASSLTRNSPLHFGNGTRLTVT.

The chain carries TRBV11-2 and TRBJ2-7; a possible D gene is TRBD1 (5 bases). Germline CDR1 reads SGHAT; CDR2 reads FQNNGV. Trimming cost V 5 bases and J 0 bases, with 17 bases left between them. The CDR3 loop spans 16 amino acids. As DNA, the CDR3 is TGTGCCAGCAGCGAGAGACAGAAACAAAGCTCCTACGAGCAGTACTTC. Amino acid sequence: CASSERQKQSSYEQYF.

J is TRBJ1-2 and V is TRBV5-6; D is possibly TRBD1 (5 bases). This CDR3 has 13 amino acids. Germline CDR1 SGHDT, CDR2 YYEEEE. Between the trimmed V and J ends, which lost 0 bases and 7 bases, there was a span of 10 bases. In nucleotides, the CDR3 is TGTGCCAGCAGCTTGGTGGGACGGTCTGGCTACACCTTC. Translated, it gives CASSLVGRSGYTF.

The gene calls are TRBV29-1 and TRBJ2-7; D perhaps matches TRBD1 (5 bases). V shed 6 bases and J shed 6 bases, with 12 bases lying between them. The CDR3 extends over 11 amino acids. Germline values: CDR1 SQVTM, CDR2 ANQGSEA. The CDR3 nucleotides are TGCAGCGTCCGCGTCAGGGTCGAGCAGTACTTC. Translated, it gives CSVRVRVEQYF.

The V gene is TRBV19, the J gene TRBJ2-2; D gene uncertain. The CDR3 consists of 13 residues. Germline V gene lookup returns CDR1 LNHDA and CDR2 SQIVND (reference sequence). The V gene lost 10 bases and the J gene lost 1 base, with 10 bases spanning the gap. CDR3 in amino acids: CATKTGNTGELFF. The CDR3 nucleotides are TGTGCCACTAAAACGGGGAACACCGGGGAGCTGTTTTTT.

The genes are TRBV19 and TRBJ1-1; D uncertain. The CDR3 extends over 15 amino acids. The V and J ends lost 10 bases and 3 bases respectively, with 21 bases between them. Germline V gene sequence: CDR1 LNHDA, CDR2 SQIVND (reference sequence). CDR3 in amino acids: CATLALGIKDTEAFF. The CDR3 DNA is TGTGCCACCCTGGCCCTAGGGATTAAGGACACTGAAGCTTTCTTT.

CDR3 sequence (DNA): TGTGCCAGCAGCTTACTTGGTTTAAGGCAGTACTTC. It is translated as CASSLLGLRQYF. The V and J genes are TRBV9 and TRBJ2-7; D uncertain. From germline, CDR1 is SGDLS and CDR2 YYNGEE. Trimming removed 4 bases from V and 9 bases from J, with 14 bases in between. This CDR3 has 12 residues.